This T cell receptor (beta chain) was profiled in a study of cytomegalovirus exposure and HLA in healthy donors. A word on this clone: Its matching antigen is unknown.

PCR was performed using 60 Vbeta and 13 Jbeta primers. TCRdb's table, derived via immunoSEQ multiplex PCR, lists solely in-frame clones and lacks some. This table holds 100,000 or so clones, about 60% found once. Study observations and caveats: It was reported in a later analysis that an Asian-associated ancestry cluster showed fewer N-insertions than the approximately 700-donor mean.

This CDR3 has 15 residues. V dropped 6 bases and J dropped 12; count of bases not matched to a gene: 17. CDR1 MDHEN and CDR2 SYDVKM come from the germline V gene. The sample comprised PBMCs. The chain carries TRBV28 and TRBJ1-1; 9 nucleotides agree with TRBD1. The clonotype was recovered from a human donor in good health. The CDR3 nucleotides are TGTGCCAGCAGGCTTCAGGGCCGGGACAGGGATCGAACTTTCTTT. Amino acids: CASRLQGRDRDRTFF.